The T cell receptor beta chain described here comes from a study of shared clonotypes between healthy human individuals. The donors, all of them Caucasian adults, lived in Nashville, Tennessee. Germline assignment: CDR1 MNHNS and CDR2 SASEGT. Trimming removed 4 bases at V and 2 bases at J, with 21 bases between. The CDR3 consists of 17 residues. Deep-level settings were used for running the assay. Using immunoSEQ multiplex PCR, the repertoire was profiled, and TCRdb retains in-frame clones only, with some absent. The profile shows about 2.4 million clones, approximately 93% of them singletons. Material for sequencing was naive CD4+ T cells from PBMCs. Specified subset: CD45RA+ positively selected. The TCR was taken from a man in his late teens or twenties in good health. Some clones in this sample may be carry-over from other donors' samples. J is TRBJ2-7 and V is TRBV6-1, with unresolved D. CDR3 loop: CASSGVGSGRLTYEQYF. The CDR3 region has the DNA TGTGCCAGCAGTGGGGTGGGTTCTGGCCGGCTTACCTACGAGCAGTACTTC.